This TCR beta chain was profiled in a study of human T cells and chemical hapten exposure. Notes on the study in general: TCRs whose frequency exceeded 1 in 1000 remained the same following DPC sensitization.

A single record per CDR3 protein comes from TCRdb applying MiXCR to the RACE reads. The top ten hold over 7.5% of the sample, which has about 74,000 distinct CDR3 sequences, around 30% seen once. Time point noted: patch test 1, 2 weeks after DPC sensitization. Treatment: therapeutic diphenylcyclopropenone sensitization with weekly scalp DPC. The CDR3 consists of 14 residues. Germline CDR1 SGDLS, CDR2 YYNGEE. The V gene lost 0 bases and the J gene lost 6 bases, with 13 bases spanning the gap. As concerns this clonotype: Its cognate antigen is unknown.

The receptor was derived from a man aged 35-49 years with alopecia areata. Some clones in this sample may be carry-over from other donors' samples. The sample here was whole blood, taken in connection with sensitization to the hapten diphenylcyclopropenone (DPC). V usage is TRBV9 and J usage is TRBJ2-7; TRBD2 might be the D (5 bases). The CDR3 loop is CASSVEDSASEQYF. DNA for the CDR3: TGTGCCAGCAGCGTAGAGGATAGCGCGAGCGAGCAGTACTTC.